The clone carrying this TCR beta chain was seen repeatedly, ten times or more. This sample was taken from a study of T cells in Graves' hyperthyroidism and ophthalmopathy. The V and J ends lost 2 bases and 7 bases respectively, with 18 bases between them. The CDR3 is 16 residues long. Germline assignment: CDR1 SGHTA and CDR2 FQGTGA. RNA transcripts yielded amplified TCR beta CDR3 regions. The HTBI primer set drove a first-round RT-PCR of the TCR CDR3. Each CDR3 protein gets one entry after TCRdb re-called the multiplex PCR reads with MiXCR. The data hold approximately 350,000 distinct CDR3 sequences, with 13% to 15% observed a single time.

Material: blood. This clonotype was sampled from a woman between 55 and 75 years old with Graves' ophthalmopathy. This chain joins TRBV7-3 and TRBJ2-1, with a tentative D call TRBD2 (6 bases). CDR3 loop: CASSLGRDRARNEQFF. The CDR3 nucleotides read TGTGCCAGCAGCTTAGGGCGGGATCGGGCACGGAATGAGCAGTTCTTC.